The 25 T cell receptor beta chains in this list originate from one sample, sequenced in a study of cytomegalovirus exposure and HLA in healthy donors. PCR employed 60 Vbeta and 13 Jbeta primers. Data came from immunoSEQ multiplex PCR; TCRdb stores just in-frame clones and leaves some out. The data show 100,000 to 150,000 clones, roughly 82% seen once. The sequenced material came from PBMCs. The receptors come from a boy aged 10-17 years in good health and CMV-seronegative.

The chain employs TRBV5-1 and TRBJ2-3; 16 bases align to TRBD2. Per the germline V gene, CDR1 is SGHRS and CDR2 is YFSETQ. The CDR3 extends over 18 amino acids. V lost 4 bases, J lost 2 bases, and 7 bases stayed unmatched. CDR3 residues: CASSPGLAGGPITDTQYF. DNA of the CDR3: TGCGCCAGCAGCCCGGGACTAGCGGGAGGGCCCATCACAGATACGCAGTATTTT.

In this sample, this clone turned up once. The CDR3 is CASSLWASGEQYF. The CDR3 DNA sequence: TGCGCCAGCAGCCTTTGGGCCTCGGGGGAGCAGTACTTC. J is TRBJ2-7 and V is TRBV5-1; possibly TRBD2 for D (5 bases). The length of the CDR3 is 13 residues. Germline CDR1 reads SGHRS; CDR2 reads YFSETQ. The V gene lost 4 bases and the J gene lost 7 bases, with 15 bases spanning the gap.

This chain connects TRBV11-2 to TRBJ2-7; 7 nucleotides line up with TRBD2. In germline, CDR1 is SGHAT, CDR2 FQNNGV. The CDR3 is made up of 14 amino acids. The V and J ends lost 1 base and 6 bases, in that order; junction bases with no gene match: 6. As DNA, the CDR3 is TGTGCCAGCAGCTTAGGGACTAGGGCCAGCGAGCAGTACTTC. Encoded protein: CASSLGTRASEQYF.

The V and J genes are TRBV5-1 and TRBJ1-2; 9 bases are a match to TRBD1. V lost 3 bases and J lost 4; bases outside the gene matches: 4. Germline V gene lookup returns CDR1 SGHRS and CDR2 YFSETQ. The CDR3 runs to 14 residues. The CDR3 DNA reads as TGCGCCAGCAGCTGGGACAGGGCTTCCTATGGCTACACCTTC. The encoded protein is CASSWDRASYGYTF.

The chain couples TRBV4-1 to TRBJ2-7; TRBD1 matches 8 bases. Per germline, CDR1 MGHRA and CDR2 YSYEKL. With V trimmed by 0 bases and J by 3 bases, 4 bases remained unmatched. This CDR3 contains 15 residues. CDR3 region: CASSQDRTGGYEQYF. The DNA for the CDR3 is TGCGCCAGCAGCCAAGATCGAACAGGGGGCTACGAGCAGTACTTC.

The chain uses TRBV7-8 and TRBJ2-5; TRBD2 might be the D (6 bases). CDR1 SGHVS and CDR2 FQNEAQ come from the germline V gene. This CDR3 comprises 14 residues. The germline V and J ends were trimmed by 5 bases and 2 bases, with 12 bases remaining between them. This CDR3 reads CASSQTSQQETQYF. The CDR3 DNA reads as TGTGCCAGCAGCCAGACTAGTCAACAAGAGACCCAGTACTTC.

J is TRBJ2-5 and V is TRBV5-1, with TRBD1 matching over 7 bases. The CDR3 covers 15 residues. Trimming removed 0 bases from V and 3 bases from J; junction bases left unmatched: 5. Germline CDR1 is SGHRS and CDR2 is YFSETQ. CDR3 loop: CASSLGGGGEETQYF. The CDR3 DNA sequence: TGCGCCAGCAGCTTGGGAGGGGGCGGAGAAGAGACCCAGTACTTC.

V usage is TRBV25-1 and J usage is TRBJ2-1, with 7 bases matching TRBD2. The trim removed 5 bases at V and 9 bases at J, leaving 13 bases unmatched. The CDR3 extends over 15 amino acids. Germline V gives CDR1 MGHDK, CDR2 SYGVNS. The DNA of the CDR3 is TGTGCCAGCAGTCCGTCGGGGGGAATTACAAGTGAGCAGTTCTTC. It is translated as CASSPSGGITSEQFF.

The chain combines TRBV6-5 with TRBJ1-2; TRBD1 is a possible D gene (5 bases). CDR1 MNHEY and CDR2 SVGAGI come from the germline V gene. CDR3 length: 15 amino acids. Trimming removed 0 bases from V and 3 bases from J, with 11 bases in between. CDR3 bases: TGTGCCAGCAGTTACTCAGGGGCGGGGGACTATGGCTACACCTTC. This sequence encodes CASSYSGAGDYGYTF.

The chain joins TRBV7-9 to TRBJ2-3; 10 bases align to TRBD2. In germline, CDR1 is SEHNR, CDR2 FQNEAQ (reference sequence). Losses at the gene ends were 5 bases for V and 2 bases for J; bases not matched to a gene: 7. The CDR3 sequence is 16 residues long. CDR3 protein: CASSLIAGGDTDTQYF. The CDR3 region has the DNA TGTGCCAGCAGCCTCATAGCGGGAGGCGACACAGATACGCAGTATTTT.

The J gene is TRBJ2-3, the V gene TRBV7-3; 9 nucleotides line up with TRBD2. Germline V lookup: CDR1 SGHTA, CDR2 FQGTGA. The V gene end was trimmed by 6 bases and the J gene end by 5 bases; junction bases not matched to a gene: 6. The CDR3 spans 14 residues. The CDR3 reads CASSLAGVQDTQYF. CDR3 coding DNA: TGTGCCAGCAGTTTAGCGGGAGTTCAAGATACGCAGTATTTT.

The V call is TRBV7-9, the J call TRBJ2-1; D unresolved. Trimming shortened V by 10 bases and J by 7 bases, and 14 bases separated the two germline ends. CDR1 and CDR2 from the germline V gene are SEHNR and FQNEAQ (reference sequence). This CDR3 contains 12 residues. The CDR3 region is CAISLSVNEQFF. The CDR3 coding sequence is TGTGCCATTAGTCTTTCGGTGAATGAGCAGTTCTTC.

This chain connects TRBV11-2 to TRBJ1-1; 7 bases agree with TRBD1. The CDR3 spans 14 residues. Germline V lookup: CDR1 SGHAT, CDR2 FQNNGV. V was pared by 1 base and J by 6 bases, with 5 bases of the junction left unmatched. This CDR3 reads CASSLGTGDSEAFF. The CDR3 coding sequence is TGTGCCAGCAGCTTAGGGACAGGCGATTCTGAAGCTTTCTTT.

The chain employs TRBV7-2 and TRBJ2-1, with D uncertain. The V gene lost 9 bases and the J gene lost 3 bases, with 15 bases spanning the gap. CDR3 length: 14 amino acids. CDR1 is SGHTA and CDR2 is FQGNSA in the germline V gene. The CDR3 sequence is CASNTQISYNEQFF. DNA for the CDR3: TGTGCCAGTAACACACAAATCAGCTACAATGAGCAGTTCTTC.

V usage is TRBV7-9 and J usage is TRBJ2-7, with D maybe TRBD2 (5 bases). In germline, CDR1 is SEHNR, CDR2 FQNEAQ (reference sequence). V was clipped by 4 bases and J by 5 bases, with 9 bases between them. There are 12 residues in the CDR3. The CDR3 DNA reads TGTGCCAGCAGCTCCCCGGGGAACGAGCAGTACTTC. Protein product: CASSSPGNEQYF.

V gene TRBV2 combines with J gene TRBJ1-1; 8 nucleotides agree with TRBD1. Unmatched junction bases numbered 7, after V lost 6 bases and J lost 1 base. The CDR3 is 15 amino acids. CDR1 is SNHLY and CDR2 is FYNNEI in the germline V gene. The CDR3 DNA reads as TGTGCCAGCAGACCAAAGACAGGGGAGAACACTGAAGCTTTCTTT. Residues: CASRPKTGENTEAFF. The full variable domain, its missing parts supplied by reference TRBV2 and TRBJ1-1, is EPEVTQTPSHQVTQMGQEVILRCVPISNHLYFYWYRQILGQKVEFLVSFYNNEISEKSEIFDDQFSVERPDGSNFTLKIRSTKLEDSAMYFCASRPKTGENTEAFFGQGTRLTVV.

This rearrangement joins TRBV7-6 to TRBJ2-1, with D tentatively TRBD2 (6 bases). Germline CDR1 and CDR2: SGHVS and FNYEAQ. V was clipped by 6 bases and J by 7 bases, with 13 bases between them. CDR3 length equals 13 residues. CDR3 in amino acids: CASRNAAGNEQFF. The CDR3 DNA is TGTGCCAGCAGGAATGCCGCGGGGAATGAGCAGTTCTTC.

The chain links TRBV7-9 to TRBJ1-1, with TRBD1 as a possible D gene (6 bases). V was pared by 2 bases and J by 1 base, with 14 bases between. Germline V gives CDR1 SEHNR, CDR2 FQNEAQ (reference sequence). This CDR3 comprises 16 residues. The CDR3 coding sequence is TGTGCCAGCAGCTTAAAGAGGGCAGGGGAGAACACTGAAGCTTTCTTT. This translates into CASSLKRAGENTEAFF. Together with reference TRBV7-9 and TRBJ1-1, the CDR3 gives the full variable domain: DTGVSQNPRHKITKRGQNVTFRCDPISEHNRLYWYRQTLGQGPEFLTYFQNEAQLEKSRLLSDRFSAERPKGSFSTLEIQRTEQGDSAMYLCASSLKRAGENTEAFFGQGTRLTVV.

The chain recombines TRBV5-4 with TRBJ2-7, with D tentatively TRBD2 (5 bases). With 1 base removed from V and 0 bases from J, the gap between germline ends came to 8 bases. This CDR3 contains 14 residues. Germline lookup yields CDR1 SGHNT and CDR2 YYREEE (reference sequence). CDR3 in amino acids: CASSLLGSSYEQYF. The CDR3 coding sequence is TGTGCCAGCAGCTTGTTGGGGAGCTCCTACGAGCAGTACTTC.

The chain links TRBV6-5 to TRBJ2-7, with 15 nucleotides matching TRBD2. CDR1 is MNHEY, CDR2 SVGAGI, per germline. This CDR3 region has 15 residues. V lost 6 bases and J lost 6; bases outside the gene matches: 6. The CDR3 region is CASRGLAGGVREQYF. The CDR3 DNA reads TGTGCCAGCAGAGGACTAGCGGGAGGGGTACGCGAGCAGTACTTC.

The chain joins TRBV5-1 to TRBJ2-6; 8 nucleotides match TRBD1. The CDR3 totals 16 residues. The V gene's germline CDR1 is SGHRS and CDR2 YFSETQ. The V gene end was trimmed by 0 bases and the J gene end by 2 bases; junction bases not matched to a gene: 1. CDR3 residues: CASSLGTGTGANVLTF. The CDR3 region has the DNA TGCGCCAGCAGCTTGGGGACAGGGACTGGGGCCAACGTCCTGACTTTC.

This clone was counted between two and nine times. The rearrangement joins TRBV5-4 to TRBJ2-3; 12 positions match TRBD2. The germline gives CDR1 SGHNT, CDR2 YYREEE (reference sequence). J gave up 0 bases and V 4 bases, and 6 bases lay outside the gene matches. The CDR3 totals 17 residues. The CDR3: CASSPLAGGTSTDTQYF. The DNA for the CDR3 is TGTGCCAGCAGCCCCCTAGCGGGAGGGACGAGCACAGATACGCAGTATTTT.

In DNA form, the CDR3 reads TGCGCCAGCGGGGGACAGAGTCAAGAGACCCAGTACTTC. Protein: CASGGQSQETQYF. V and J are TRBV5-1 and TRBJ2-5; 7 bases agree with TRBD1. With V trimmed by 7 bases and J by 2 bases, 5 bases remained unmatched. This CDR3 is 13 amino acids long. Germline CDR1 reads SGHRS; CDR2 reads YFSETQ. The complete variable domain, with remaining parts taken from reference TRBV5-1 and TRBJ2-5, reads KAGVTQTPRYLIKTRGQQVTLSCSPISGHRSVSWYQQTPGQGLQFLFEYFSETQRNKGNFPGRFSGRQFSNSRSEMNVSTLELGDSALYLCASGGQSQETQYFGPGTRLLVL.

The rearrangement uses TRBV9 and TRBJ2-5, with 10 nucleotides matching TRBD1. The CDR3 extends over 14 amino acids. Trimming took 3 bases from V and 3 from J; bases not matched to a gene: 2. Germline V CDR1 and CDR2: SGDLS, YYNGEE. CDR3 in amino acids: CASSAGTGEETQYF. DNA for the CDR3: TGTGCCAGCAGCGCCGGGACAGGGGAAGAGACCCAGTACTTC.

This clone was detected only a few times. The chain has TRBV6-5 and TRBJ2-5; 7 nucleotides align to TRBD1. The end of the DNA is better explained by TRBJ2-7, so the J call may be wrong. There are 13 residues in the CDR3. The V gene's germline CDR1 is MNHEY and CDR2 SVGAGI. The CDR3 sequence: CASSLGQFYEQYF. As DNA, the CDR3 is TGTGCCAGCAGTTTGGGACAGTTCTACGAGCAGTACTTC.